Listed below are T cell receptor beta chains from one sample, sequenced in a study of regulatory T cells in long-lasting Graves disease. TCRdb fed the multiplex PCR reads into MiXCR, producing one record per CDR3 protein. This table has over 300,000 distinct CDR3 sequences, about 19% appearing once. The specimen comprised peripheral blood mononuclear cells (PBMCs), sampled when the disease was refractory, from a patient treated with antithyroid drugs. The receptors were gathered from a female donor with Graves disease. Both conserved end residues are part of each CDR3. The D gene is left open where the match is weak. Part of the rows lack a size; the others show once, few, many or a class for expanded clones.

V gene	D gene	clone size	J gene	CDR3 protein	CDR3 DNA
TRBV11-2	TRBD1	NA	TRBJ1-2	CASSSKDRADYGYTF	TGTGCCAGCAGCTCGAAGGACAGGGCGGACTATGGCTACACCTTC
TRBV12-3/TRBV12-4	NA	many	TRBJ2-3	CASSLGFREARPSGGTQYF	TGTGCCAGCAGTTTAGGGTTTCGGGAAGCGCGGCCTAGTGGGGGTACGCAGTATTTT
TRBV12-3/TRBV12-4	TRBD1	many	TRBJ2-5	CASSLGGQDVTQYF	TGTGCCAGCAGTTTAGGGGGACAGGATGTGACCCAGTACTTC
TRBV7-9	TRBD2	many	TRBJ2-7	CASSLAGLAYEQYF	TGTGCCAGCAGCTTAGCCGGACTAGCTTACGAGCAGTACTTC
TRBV20-1	TRBD2	few	TRBJ2-2	CSARGLAGGKNTGELFF	TGCAGTGCCCGGGGACTAGCGGGAGGGAAGAACACCGGGGAGCTGTTTTTT
TRBV20-1	TRBD1	NA	TRBJ2-2	CSASDRDRGYTGELFF	TGCAGTGCTAGTGACCGGGACAGGGGTTACACCGGGGAGCTGTTTTTT
TRBV5-1	TRBD2	many	TRBJ2-7	CASSLAVAGGEQYF	TGCGCCAGCAGCTTGGCGGTAGCGGGAGGCGAGCAGTACTTC
TRBV28	NA	many	TRBJ2-7	CASSSRRGVIHEQYF	TGTGCCAGCAGTTCTCGGCGAGGGGTAATCCACGAGCAGTACTTC
TRBV7-9	NA	few	TRBJ2-1	CASSLDLTSNEQFF	TGTGCCAGCAGCTTAGACCTGACTAGTAACGAGCAGTTCTTC
TRBV18	NA	NA	TRBJ2-2	CASSAADQLNTGELFF	TGTGCCAGCTCAGCCGCTGATCAATTGAACACCGGGGAGCTGTTTTTT
TRBV28	NA	NA	TRBJ2-6	CASSLYLAANVLTF	TGTGCCAGCAGTTTATATCTAGCCGCCAACGTCCTGACTTTC
TRBV3-1	NA	many	TRBJ2-7	CASSQGRRRASYEQYF	TGTGCCAGCAGCCAAGGACGGCGAAGGGCATCCTACGAGCAGTACTTC
TRBV5-6	NA	NA	TRBJ2-2	CASSLVSQLTGELFF	TGTGCCAGCAGCTTGGTGTCCCAGCTCACCGGGGAGCTGTTTTTT
TRBV28	NA	many	TRBJ1-1	CASSLRESAFF	TGTGCCAGCAGTTTGAGGGAGTCGGCTTTCTTT
TRBV2	NA	few	TRBJ2-2	CASSIETGELFF	TGTGCCAGCAGTATTGAGACCGGGGAGCTGTTTTTT
TRBV2	NA	once	TRBJ1-6	CASEVGVFGNSPLHF	TGTGCCAGCGAAGTGGGGGTATTTGGTAATTCACCCCTCCACTTT
TRBV11-3	NA	few	TRBJ2-1	CASGERGVQFF	TGTGCCAGCGGCGAAAGGGGGGTCCAGTTCTTC
TRBV2	NA	few	TRBJ1-3	CASSEIGNTIYF	TGTGCCAGCAGTGAGATTGGAAACACCATATATTTT
TRBV4-1	TRBD1	NA	TRBJ1-5	CASSQNPTGASNQPQHF	TGCGCCAGCAGCCAAAACCCCACAGGGGCCAGCAATCAGCCCCAGCATTTT
TRBV25-1	NA	few	TRBJ1-2	CAGSESVGVGYTF	TGTGCCGGCAGTGAATCGGTAGGGGTAGGCTACACCTTC
TRBV28	NA	many	TRBJ1-1	CAITGPLMNTEAFF	TGTGCCATTACGGGACCCCTGATGAACACTGAAGCTTTCTTT
TRBV7-9	NA	few	TRBJ2-2	CASRVNTGELFF	TGTGCCAGCAGAGTGAACACCGGGGAGCTGTTTTTT
TRBV7-6	NA	NA	TRBJ1-6	CASSPSANSPLHF	TGTGCCAGCAGCCCCTCGGCCAATTCACCCCTCCACTTT
TRBV7-2	NA	many	TRBJ2-7	CASSLGVGREQYF	TGTGCCAGCAGCTTAGGGGTAGGGCGCGAGCAGTACTTC
TRBV11-2	NA	many	TRBJ1-1	CASSFPLTNTEAFF	TGTGCCAGCAGCTTTCCACTAACTAACACTGAAGCTTTCTTT
TRBV12-5	NA	few	TRBJ1-5	CASGLVLGQGQGESNQPQHF	TGTGCTAGTGGTTTGGTATTGGGGCAGGGGCAAGGTGAAAGCAATCAGCCCCAGCATTTT
TRBV9	NA	NA	TRBJ1-1	CASSVAAGIGTEAFF	TGTGCCAGCAGCGTAGCTGCAGGGATCGGGACTGAAGCTTTCTTT
TRBV7-2	NA	NA	TRBJ1-5	CASSLEAWQPQHF	TGTGCCAGCAGCTTAGAAGCCTGGCAGCCCCAGCATTTT
TRBV7-2	NA	many	TRBJ2-5	CASSPSRAAQETQYF	TGTGCCAGCAGCCCTAGCCGGGCGGCCCAAGAGACCCAGTACTTC
TRBV7-2	NA	NA	TRBJ1-2	CASSLGLWDTLGYGYTF	TGTGCCAGCAGCTTAGGCCTCTGGGATACCTTAGGCTATGGCTACACCTTC
TRBV7-2	NA	many	TRBJ2-5	CASSLGWREETQYF	TGTGCCAGCAGCTTAGGGTGGAGGGAAGAGACCCAGTACTTC
TRBV2	NA	many	TRBJ1-2	CASSEGQDYGYTF	TGTGCCAGCAGTGAAGGTCAGGACTATGGCTACACCTTC
TRBV12-3/TRBV12-4	NA	NA	TRBJ2-3	CASTSGFSSTDTQYF	TGTGCCAGCACCTCGGGCTTCTCCAGCACAGATACGCAGTATTTT
TRBV5-1	NA	NA	TRBJ2-3	CASLDGPHEDTQYF	TGCGCCAGCTTGGACGGCCCCCACGAGGATACGCAGTATTTT
TRBV7-9	NA	many	TRBJ1-2	CASSLRGGPIDNTF	TGTGCCAGCAGCTTAAGGGGGGGCCCTATTGACAACACCTTC
TRBV12-3/TRBV12-4	NA	NA	TRBJ2-3	CASSLLSEAGYTDTQYF	TGTGCCAGCAGTTTATTATCGGAGGCCGGTTACACAGATACGCAGTATTTT
TRBV7-2	NA	NA	TRBJ2-1	CASSYLAEQFF	TGTGCCAGCAGCTACCTGGCGGAGCAGTTCTTC
TRBV4-1	NA	NA	TRBJ2-7	CASSQETNGANYEQYF	TGCGCCAGCAGCCAAGAAACTAACGGAGCGAACTACGAGCAGTACTTC
TRBV6-5	NA	many	TRBJ2-2	CASSYPLVGAGELFF	TGTGCCAGCAGTTACCCCCTAGTAGGTGCCGGGGAGCTGTTTTTT
TRBV7-3	NA	few	TRBJ1-6	CASSYRQEKNSPLHF	TGTGCCAGCAGCTACCGACAGGAAAAAAATTCACCCCTCCACTTT
TRBV5-4	NA	few	TRBJ1-4	CASSLDSRPGKLFF	TGTGCCAGCAGCTTAGACAGTCGTCCTGGAAAACTGTTTTTT
TRBV28	NA	NA	TRBJ2-7	CASERGEAAYEQYF	TGTGCCAGCGAGAGGGGGGAGGCCGCCTACGAGCAGTACTTC
TRBV29-1	NA	NA	TRBJ2-1	CSVAGGISYNEQFF	TGCAGCGTTGCTGGGGGGATCTCCTACAATGAGCAGTTCTTC
TRBV20-1	TRBD1	few	TRBJ2-5	CSAKDRGRFQETQYF	TGCAGTGCTAAAGACAGGGGGCGCTTCCAAGAGACCCAGTACTTC
TRBV18	NA	few	TRBJ2-7	CASSPGLPGNSYEQYF	TGTGCCAGCTCACCAGGGTTGCCAGGGAACTCCTACGAGCAGTACTTC
TRBV12-3/TRBV12-4	NA	many	TRBJ2-6	CASSPDSSGANVLTF	TGTGCCAGCAGCCCTGACAGCTCTGGGGCCAACGTCCTGACTTTC
TRBV20-1	NA	NA	TRBJ2-1	CSAAGGPSGTHDEQFF	TGCAGTGCAGCAGGGGGCCCTAGCGGGACACACGATGAGCAGTTCTTC
TRBV20-1	TRBD2	NA	TRBJ2-1	CSASPGLAGFGNEQFF	TGCAGTGCTAGCCCGGGACTAGCGGGATTTGGCAATGAGCAGTTCTTC
TRBV6-5	NA	NA	TRBJ2-5	CASSYPEDLQTQYF	TGTGCCAGCAGTTACCCCGAGGACTTACAGACCCAGTACTTC
TRBV7-2	NA	NA	TRBJ1-5	CASSRDILGPQHF	TGTGCCAGCAGCCGGGACATCCTTGGGCCCCAGCATTTT
TRBV6-5	TRBD2	many	TRBJ2-5	CASSYWRGVRETQYF	TGTGCCAGCAGTTACTGGCGGGGGGTGAGAGAGACCCAGTACTTC
TRBV27	TRBD1	NA	TRBJ1-1	CASRTGAGDTEAFF	TGTGCCAGCAGGACAGGGGCGGGGGACACTGAAGCTTTCTTT
TRBV30	TRBD2	NA	TRBJ2-3	CAWTDGRLAVTDTQYF	TGTGCCTGGACGGATGGAAGGCTAGCGGTAACAGATACGCAGTATTTT
TRBV11-2	NA	few	TRBJ2-5	CASSLEGRGRVGTQYF	TGTGCCAGCAGCTTAGAGGGGAGGGGGCGCGTGGGGACCCAGTACTTC
TRBV20-1	NA	NA	TRBJ1-2	CSARDLSVGANYGYTF	TGCAGTGCTAGAGATCTGAGCGTGGGGGCAAACTATGGCTACACCTTC
TRBV10-3	TRBD1	few	TRBJ1-1	CAISEATGLANTEAFF	TGTGCCATCAGTGAGGCGACAGGGTTGGCGAACACTGAAGCTTTCTTT
TRBV5-1	TRBD1	few	TRBJ1-1	CASSRKTGTVNTEAFF	TGCGCCAGCAGCCGAAAAACCGGGACAGTTAACACTGAAGCTTTCTTT
TRBV30	NA	many	TRBJ1-6	CAWSMSYNSPLHF	TGTGCCTGGAGTATGAGTTATAATTCACCCCTCCACTTT